The 10 T cell receptor beta chains below come from one sample, sequenced in a study of cytomegalovirus exposure and HLA in healthy donors. Both 60 Vbeta primers and 13 Jbeta primers went into the PCR. The repertoire was sequenced with immunoSEQ multiplex PCR; TCRdb's copy has only in-frame clones and lacks some. The profile shows about 130,000 clones, 70% to 80% of them singletons. Sequenced sample: PBMCs. Source of these receptors: a woman aged 60-70 years in good health and CMV-seropositive.

V usage is TRBV5-1 and J usage is TRBJ1-5; D may be TRBD1 (6 bases). The CDR3 has 14 amino acids. The V end was cut by 4 bases, the J end by 4 bases, with 12 bases between. Germline V lookup: CDR1 SGHRS, CDR2 YFSETQ. The CDR3 DNA follows: TGCGCCAGCAGCCCCGAGGGACAAAATCAGCCCCAGCATTTT. The encoded protein is CASSPEGQNQPQHF.

V is TRBV4-1 and J is TRBJ1-5, with 12 positions matching TRBD1. The ends lost 4 bases at V and 5 bases at J; junction bases unmatched: 3. The CDR3 totals 15 residues. CDR1 and CDR2 (germline): MGHRA, YSYEKL. The CDR3 nucleotides read TGCGCCAGCAGCCCGGGACAGGGGGCAGATCAGCCCCAGCATTTT. Residues: CASSPGQGADQPQHF.

The chain couples TRBV9 to TRBJ1-5; D ambiguous. V was trimmed by 0 bases and J by 6 bases, leaving 7 bases between them. CDR3 length: 13 amino acids. Germline V gene lookup returns CDR1 SGDLS and CDR2 YYNGEE. Written as DNA, the CDR3 is TGTGCCAGCAGCGTAGAGGAGGGTCAGCCCCAGCATTTT. It specifies CASSVEEGQPQHF.

This chain's CDR3 is CASSFGHTNTEAFF. As DNA, the CDR3 is TGTGCCAGCAGCTTCGGACATACGAACACTGAAGCTTTCTTT. This chain links TRBV7-6 with TRBJ1-1; D is perhaps TRBD1 (5 bases). V was cut by 3 bases and J by 1 base, with 9 bases left in between. Germline V gene lookup returns CDR1 SGHVS and CDR2 FNYEAQ. The CDR3 length is 14 residues.

The V gene is TRBV10-2, the J gene TRBJ1-4; D remains ambiguous. The CDR3 loop spans 15 amino acids. Between the trimmed V and J ends, which lost 2 bases and 0 bases, there was a span of 7 bases. Germline values: CDR1 WSHSY, CDR2 SAAADI. CDR3 region: CASSELPATNEKLFF. DNA for the CDR3: TGCGCCAGCAGTGAGCTTCCTGCAACTAATGAAAAACTGTTTTTT.

This clone was detected only once. The V and J genes are TRBV9 and TRBJ1-2; D is undetermined. The germline V and J ends were trimmed by 0 bases and 4 bases, with 13 bases remaining between them. Germline CDR1 SGDLS, CDR2 YYNGEE. The CDR3 sequence is 15 residues long. In DNA, the CDR3 is TGTGCCAGCAGCGTAGATGCGAGCACTCCCTATGGCTACACCTTC. Its translation is CASSVDASTPYGYTF.

This sequence joins TRBV27 and TRBJ1-1; no clear D gene. Trimming took off 3 bases at V and 0 bases at J, with 8 bases between the two ends. The CDR3 loop spans 14 amino acids. The V gene's germline CDR1 is MNHEY and CDR2 SMNVEV (reference sequence). The CDR3 nucleotides are TGTGCCAGCAGTTTTGAGTTCATGAACACTGAAGCTTTCTTT. Translated, it gives CASSFEFMNTEAFF.

The chain has TRBV7-8 and TRBJ2-6, with 7 bases fitting TRBD1. V lost 3 bases, J lost 15 bases, and 14 bases stayed unmatched. CDR1 and CDR2 (germline): SGHVS, FQNEAQ. The CDR3 contains 15 residues. The CDR3, as DNA: TGTGCCAGCAGCTTGACCCAGGGGGTCTTCAGTGGCCTGACTTTC. This codes for CASSLTQGVFSGLTF.

This sequence joins TRBV4-1 and TRBJ2-5; perhaps TRBD2 as D (6 bases). From germline, CDR1 is MGHRA and CDR2 YSYEKL. This CDR3 spans 16 amino acids. Trimming cost V 1 base and J 5 bases, with 17 bases left between them. CDR3 in amino acids: CASSQAFAGKGETQYF. CDR3 nucleotides: TGCGCCAGCAGCCAAGCGTTTGCGGGGAAGGGGGAGACCCAGTACTTC.

The CDR3 DNA is TGCGCCAGCACCTACCAGGGGGGCGACACTGAAGCTTTCTTT. Translation gives CASTYQGGDTEAFF. The chain is built from TRBV5-1 and TRBJ1-1; TRBD1 matches 7 bases. V dropped 6 bases and J dropped 3; count of bases not matched to a gene: 8. This CDR3 is 14 amino acids long. In germline, CDR1 is SGHRS, CDR2 YFSETQ.